The TCR beta chain described here comes from a study of cytomegalovirus exposure and HLA in healthy donors. Study as a whole: It was reported in a later analysis that the same platform had been used for the 90 to 150 validation repertoires as for the roughly 710 first-cohort repertoires.

Some clones are missing from TCRdb's copy, which holds only in-frame ones; the method was immunoSEQ multiplex PCR. The data show more than 90,000 clones, approximately 86% seen once. Germline V gives CDR1 DFQATT, CDR2 SNEGSKA (reference sequence). The CDR3 is 11 amino acids. V was shortened by 3 bases and J by 7 bases, with 9 bases between the two germline ends. The chain recombines TRBV20-1 with TRBJ1-2; no clear D gene. Sequenced: PBMCs. The source of this sequence is a man between 18 and 29 years old in good health and CMV-seropositive. This CDR3 reads CSARSFRGYTF. The DNA for the CDR3 is TGCAGTGCTAGGTCGTTTCGTGGCTACACCTTC.